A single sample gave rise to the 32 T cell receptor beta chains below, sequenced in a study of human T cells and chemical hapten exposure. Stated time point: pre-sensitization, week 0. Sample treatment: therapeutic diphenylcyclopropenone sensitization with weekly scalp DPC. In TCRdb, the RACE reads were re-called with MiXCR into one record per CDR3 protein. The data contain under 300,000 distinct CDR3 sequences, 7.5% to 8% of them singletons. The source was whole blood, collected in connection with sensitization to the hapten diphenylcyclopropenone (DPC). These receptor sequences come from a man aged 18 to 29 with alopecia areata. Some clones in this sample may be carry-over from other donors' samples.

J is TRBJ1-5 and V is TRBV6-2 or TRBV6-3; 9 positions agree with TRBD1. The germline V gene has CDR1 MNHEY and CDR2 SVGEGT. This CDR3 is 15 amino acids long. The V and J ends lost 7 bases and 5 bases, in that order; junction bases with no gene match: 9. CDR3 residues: CASNLGQGGHQPQHF. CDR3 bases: TGTGCCAGCAACCTGGGACAGGGAGGTCATCAGCCCCAGCATTTT.

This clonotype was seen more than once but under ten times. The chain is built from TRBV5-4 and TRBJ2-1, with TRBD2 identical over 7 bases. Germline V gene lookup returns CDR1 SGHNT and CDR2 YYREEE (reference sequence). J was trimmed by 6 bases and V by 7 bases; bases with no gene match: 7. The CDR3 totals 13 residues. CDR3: CASRTSFGNEQFF. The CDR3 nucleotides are TGTGCCAGCCGGACTAGTTTCGGCAATGAGCAGTTCTTC.

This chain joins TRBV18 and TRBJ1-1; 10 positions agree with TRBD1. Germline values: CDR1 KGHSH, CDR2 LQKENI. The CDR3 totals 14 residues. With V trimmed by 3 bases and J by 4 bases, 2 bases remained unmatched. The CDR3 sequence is CASSPGTGATEAFF. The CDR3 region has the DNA TGTGCCAGCTCACCCGGGACAGGGGCCACTGAAGCTTTCTTT.

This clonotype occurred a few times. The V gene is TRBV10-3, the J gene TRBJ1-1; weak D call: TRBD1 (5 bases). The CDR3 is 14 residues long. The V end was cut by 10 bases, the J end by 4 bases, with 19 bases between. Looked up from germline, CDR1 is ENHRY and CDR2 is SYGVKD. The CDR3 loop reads CATKTTGQVTEAFF. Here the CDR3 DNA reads TGTGCCACCAAAACCACGGGGCAGGTCACTGAAGCTTTCTTT.

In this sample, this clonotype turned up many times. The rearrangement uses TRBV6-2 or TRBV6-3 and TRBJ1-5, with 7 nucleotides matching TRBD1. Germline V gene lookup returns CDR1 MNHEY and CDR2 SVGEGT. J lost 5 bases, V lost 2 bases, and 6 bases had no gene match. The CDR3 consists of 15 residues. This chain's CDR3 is CASSYHRDSDQPQHF. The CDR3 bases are TGTGCCAGCAGTTACCACAGGGACAGCGATCAGCCCCAGCATTTT.

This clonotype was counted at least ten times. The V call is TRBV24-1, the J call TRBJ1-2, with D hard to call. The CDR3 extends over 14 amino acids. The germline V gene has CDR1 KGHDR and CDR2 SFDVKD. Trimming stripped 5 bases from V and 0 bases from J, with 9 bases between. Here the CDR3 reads CATSGAQTNYGYTF. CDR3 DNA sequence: TGTGCCACCAGTGGAGCACAAACTAACTATGGCTACACCTTC.

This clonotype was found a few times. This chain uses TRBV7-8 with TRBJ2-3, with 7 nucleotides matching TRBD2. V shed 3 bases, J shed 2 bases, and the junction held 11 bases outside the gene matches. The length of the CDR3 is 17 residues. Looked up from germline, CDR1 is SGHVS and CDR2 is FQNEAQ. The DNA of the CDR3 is TGTGCCAGCAGCTTCCCCACCGGGGGGTCCGACACAGATACGCAGTATTTT. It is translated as CASSFPTGGSDTDTQYF.

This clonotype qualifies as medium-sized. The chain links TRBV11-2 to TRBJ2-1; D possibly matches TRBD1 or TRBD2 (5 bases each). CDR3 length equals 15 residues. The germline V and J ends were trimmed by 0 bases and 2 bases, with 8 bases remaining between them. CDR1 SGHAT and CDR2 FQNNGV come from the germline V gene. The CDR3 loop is CASSLDRDPYNEQFF. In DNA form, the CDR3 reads TGTGCCAGCAGCTTAGACAGGGACCCCTACAATGAGCAGTTCTTC.

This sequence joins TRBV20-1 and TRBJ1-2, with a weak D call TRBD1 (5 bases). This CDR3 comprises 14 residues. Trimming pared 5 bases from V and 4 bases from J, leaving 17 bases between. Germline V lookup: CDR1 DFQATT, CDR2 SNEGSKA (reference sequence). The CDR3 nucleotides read TGCAGTGCTGAATGGAGGGACTTCTCCTATGGCTACACCTTC. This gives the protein CSAEWRDFSYGYTF.

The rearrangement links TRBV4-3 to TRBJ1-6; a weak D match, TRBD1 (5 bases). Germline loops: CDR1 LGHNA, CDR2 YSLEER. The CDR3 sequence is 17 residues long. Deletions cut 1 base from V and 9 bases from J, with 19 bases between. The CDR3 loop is CASSQVARMQGPSPLHF. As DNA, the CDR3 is TGCGCCAGCAGCCAAGTAGCTCGGATGCAGGGACCTTCACCCCTCCACTTT.

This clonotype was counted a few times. The CDR3 bases are TGCAGTGCTAGAGATTCGACTAGCGGGTACGAGCAGTACTTC. Its protein is CSARDSTSGYEQYF. This chain connects TRBV20-1 to TRBJ2-7, with 10 bases aligning to TRBD2. CDR1 is DFQATT, CDR2 SNEGSKA, per germline (reference sequence). This CDR3 is built from 14 residues. V was clipped by 0 bases and J by 4 bases; unmatched bases: 3.

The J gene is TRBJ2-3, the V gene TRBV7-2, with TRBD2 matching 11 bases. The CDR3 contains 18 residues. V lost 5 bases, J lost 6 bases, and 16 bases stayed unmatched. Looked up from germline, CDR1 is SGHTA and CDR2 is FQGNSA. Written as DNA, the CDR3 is TGTGCCAGCAGCGTCCTCCTTAGCGGGGGGGCAATTTGGGATACGCAGTATTTT. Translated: CASSVLLSGGAIWDTQYF.

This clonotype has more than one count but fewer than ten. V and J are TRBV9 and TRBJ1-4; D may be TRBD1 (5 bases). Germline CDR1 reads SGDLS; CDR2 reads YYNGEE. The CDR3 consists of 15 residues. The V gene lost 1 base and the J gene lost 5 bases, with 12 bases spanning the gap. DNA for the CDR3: TGTGCCAGCAGCGTAACAGGTGGTGGCAATGAAAAACTGTTTTTT. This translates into CASSVTGGGNEKLFF.

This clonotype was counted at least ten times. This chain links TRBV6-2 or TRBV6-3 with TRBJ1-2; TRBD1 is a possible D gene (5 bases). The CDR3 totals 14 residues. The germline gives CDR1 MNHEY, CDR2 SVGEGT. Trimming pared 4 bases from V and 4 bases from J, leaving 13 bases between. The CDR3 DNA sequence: TGTGCCAGCAGTTCCTCAGAAGGGGCCTATGGCTACACCTTC. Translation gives CASSSSEGAYGYTF.

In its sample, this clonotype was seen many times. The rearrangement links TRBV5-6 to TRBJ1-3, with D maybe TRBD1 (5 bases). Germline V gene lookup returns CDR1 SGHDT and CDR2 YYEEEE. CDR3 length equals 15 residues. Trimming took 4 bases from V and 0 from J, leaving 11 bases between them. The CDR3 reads CASSRGLSSGNTIYF. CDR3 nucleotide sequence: TGTGCCAGCAGCAGGGGACTCAGCTCTGGAAACACCATATATTTT.

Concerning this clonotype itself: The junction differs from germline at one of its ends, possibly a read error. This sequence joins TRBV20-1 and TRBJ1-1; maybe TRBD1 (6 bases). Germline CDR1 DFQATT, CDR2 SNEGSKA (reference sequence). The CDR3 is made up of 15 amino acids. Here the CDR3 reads CRARVDSGFYTEAFF. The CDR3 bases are TGCAGAGCTAGAGTGGACAGTGGATTTTACACTGAAGCTTTCTTT.

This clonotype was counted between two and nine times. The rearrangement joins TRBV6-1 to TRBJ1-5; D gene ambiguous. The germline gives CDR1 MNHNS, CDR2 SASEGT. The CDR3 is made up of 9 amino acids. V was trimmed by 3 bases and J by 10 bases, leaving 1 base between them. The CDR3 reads CASSDPQHF. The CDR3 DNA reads TGTGCCAGCAGTGACCCCCAGCATTTT.

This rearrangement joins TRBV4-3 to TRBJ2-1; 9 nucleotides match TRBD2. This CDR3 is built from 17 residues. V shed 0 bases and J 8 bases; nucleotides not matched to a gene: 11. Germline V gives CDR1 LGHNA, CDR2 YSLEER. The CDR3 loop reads CASSQDRGGGAKDEQFF. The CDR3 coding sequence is TGCGCCAGCAGCCAAGATCGGGGCGGGGGGGCTAAGGATGAGCAGTTCTTC.

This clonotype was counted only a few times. The DNA for the CDR3 is TGCAGTGCTAGGCGGGACAGGGTAAATGAGCAGTTCTTC. This sequence encodes CSARRDRVNEQFF. The chain couples TRBV20-1 to TRBJ2-1, with 9 bases lining up with TRBD1. Germline CDR1 reads DFQATT; CDR2 reads SNEGSKA (reference sequence). This CDR3 has 13 amino acids. The junction had 4 bases not matched to a gene; V was cut back by 3 bases and J by 7 bases.

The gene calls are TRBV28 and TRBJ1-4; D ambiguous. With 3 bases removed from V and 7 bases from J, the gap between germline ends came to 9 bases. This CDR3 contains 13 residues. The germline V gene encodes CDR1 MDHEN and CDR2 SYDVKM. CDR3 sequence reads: CASSLFVVEKLFF. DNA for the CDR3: TGTGCCAGCAGTTTGTTTGTAGTTGAAAAACTGTTTTTT.

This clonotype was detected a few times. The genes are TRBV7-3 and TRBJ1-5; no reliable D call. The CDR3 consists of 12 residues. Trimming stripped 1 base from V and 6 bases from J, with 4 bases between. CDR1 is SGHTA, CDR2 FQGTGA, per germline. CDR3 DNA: TGTGCCAGCAGCTTAAATCCTCAGCCCCAGCATTTT. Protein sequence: CASSLNPQPQHF.

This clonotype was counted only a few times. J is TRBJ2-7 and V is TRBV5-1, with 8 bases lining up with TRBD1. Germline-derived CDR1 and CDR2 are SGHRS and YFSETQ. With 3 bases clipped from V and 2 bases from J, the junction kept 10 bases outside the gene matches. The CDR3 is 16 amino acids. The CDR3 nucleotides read TGCGCCAGCAGCTCGGACAGGGAGGAACCGGCCTACGAGCAGTACTTC. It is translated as CASSSDREEPAYEQYF. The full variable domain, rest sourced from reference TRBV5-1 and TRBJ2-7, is KAGVTQTPRYLIKTRGQQVTLSCSPISGHRSVSWYQQTPGQGLQFLFEYFSETQRNKGNFPGRFSGRQFSNSRSEMNVSTLELGDSALYLCASSSDREEPAYEQYFGPGTRLTVT.

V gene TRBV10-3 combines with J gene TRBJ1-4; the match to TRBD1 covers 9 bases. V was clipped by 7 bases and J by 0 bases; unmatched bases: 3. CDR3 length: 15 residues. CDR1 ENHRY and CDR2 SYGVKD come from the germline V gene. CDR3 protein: CAIKGQGATNEKLFF. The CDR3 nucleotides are TGTGCCATCAAGGGACAGGGCGCAACTAATGAAAAACTGTTTTTT.

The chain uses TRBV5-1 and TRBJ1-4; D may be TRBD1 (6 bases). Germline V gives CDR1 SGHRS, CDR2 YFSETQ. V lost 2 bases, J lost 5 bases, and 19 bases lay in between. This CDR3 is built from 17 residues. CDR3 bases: TGCGCCAGCAGCTTATCCCGACAGGCAAAAGTAAATGAAAAACTGTTTTTT. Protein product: CASSLSRQAKVNEKLFF.

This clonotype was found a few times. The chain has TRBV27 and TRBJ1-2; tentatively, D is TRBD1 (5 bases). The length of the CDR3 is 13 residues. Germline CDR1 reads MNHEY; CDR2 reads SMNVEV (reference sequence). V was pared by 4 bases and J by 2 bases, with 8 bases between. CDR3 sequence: CASSSRQNYGYTF. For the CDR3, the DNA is TGTGCCAGCAGTTCACGACAGAACTATGGCTACACCTTC.

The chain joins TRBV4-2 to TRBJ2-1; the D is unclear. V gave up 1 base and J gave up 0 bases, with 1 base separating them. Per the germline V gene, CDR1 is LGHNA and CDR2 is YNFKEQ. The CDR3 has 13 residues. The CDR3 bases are TGTGCCAGCAGCCAAGCCTCCTACAATGAGCAGTTCTTC. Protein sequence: CASSQASYNEQFF.

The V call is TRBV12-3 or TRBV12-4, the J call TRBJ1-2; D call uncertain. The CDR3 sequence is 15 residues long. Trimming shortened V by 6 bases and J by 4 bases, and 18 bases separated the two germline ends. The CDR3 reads CASSPRVGATYGYTF. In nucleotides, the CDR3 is TGTGCCAGCAGCCCAAGGGTGGGCGCGACCTATGGCTACACCTTC.

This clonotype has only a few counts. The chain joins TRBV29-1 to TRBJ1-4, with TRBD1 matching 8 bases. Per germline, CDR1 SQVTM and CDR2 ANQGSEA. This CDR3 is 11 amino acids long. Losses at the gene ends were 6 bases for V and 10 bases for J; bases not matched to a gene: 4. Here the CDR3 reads CSVVGQGKLFF. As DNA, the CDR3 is TGCAGCGTCGTCGGACAGGGAAAACTGTTTTTT.

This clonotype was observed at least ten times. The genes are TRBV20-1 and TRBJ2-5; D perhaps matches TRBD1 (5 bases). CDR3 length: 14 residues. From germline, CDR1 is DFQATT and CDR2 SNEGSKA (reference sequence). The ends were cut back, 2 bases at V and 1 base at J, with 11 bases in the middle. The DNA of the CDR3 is TGCAGTGCTAGAAGGACAAGCAGCCAAGAGACCCAGTACTTC. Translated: CSARRTSSQETQYF.

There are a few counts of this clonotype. In nucleotides, the CDR3 is TGTGCCAGCTCACCACGACAGGGAGGCGCGAAGCCCCAGCATTTT. As protein: CASSPRQGGAKPQHF. The gene calls are TRBV18 and TRBJ1-5, with 7 bases identical to TRBD1. The CDR3 consists of 15 residues. The V gene's germline CDR1 is KGHSH and CDR2 LQKENI. The V and J ends lost 1 base and 8 bases, in that order; junction bases with no gene match: 8.

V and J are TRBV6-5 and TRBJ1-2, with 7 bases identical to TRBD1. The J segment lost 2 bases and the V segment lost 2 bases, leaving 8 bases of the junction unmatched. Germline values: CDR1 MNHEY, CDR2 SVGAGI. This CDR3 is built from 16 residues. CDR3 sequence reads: CASSYPTSTGNYGYTF. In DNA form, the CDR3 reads TGTGCCAGCAGTTACCCCACCTCGACAGGGAACTATGGCTACACCTTC.

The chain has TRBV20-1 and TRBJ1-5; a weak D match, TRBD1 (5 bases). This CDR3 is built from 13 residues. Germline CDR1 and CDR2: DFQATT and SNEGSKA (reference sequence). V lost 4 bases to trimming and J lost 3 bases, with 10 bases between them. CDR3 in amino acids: CSAIGHYNQPQHF. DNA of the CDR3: TGCAGTGCTATCGGACACTACAATCAGCCCCAGCATTTT.